Here is one T cell receptor beta chain with its context. From germline, CDR1 is SQVTM and CDR2 ANQGSEA. The length of the CDR3 is 12 residues. The protocol was immunoSEQ multiplex PCR, while the TCRdb copy is restricted to in-frame clones and leaves out a portion. The profile covers roughly 98,000 clones, with approximately 90% appearing a single time and 3.5% to 5% taken by the ten largest. This record belongs to a study of cytomegalovirus exposure and HLA in healthy donors. Source material: PBMCs. The chain links TRBV29-1 to TRBJ2-1, with unresolved D. This receptor was taken from a woman in her 30s in good health and CMV-seronegative. CDR3 residues: CSYYGSYNEQFF. CDR3 coding DNA: TGCAGTTACTACGGGTCCTACAATGAGCAGTTCTTC.